The 28 T cell receptor beta chains given below trace back to one sample, sequenced in a study of blood T cell repertoires in COVID-19. Sequencing was performed with immunoSEQ multiplex PCR; in TCRdb, only in-frame clones are kept and a portion is missing. The sample lists tens of thousands of clones; around 88% were seen once. Input material: peripheral blood. These TCRs come from a human donor in a cohort sampled during active COVID-19.

V gene TRBV7-8 combines with J gene TRBJ2-2; possibly TRBD1 for D (5 bases). This CDR3 is 13 amino acids long. Germline lookup yields CDR1 SGHVS and CDR2 FQNEAQ. Trimming cost V 7 bases and J 6 bases, with 12 bases left between them. The CDR3 DNA reads TGTGCCAGCAAATTGGGGCGGTCCGGGGAGCTGTTTTTT. As protein: CASKLGRSGELFF.

The chain couples TRBV5-4 to TRBJ2-2, with D possibly being TRBD1 (7 bases). There are 14 residues in the CDR3. Trimming removed 10 bases from V and 4 bases from J, with 17 bases in between. Germline values: CDR1 SGHNT, CDR2 YYREEE (reference sequence). The CDR3 reads CAGGGGLGTGELFF. CDR3 nucleotides: TGTGCCGGCGGAGGGGGCTTGGGCACCGGGGAGCTGTTTTTT.

The chain links TRBV5-4 to TRBJ1-2, with 10 bases lining up with TRBD1. This CDR3 region has 15 residues. Per germline, CDR1 SGHNT and CDR2 YYREEE (reference sequence). J lost 4 bases, V lost 2 bases, and 5 bases had no gene match. CDR3 DNA: TGTGCCAGCAGCTTTCCGGGACAGGGGTCCTATGGCTACACCTTC. This sequence encodes CASSFPGQGSYGYTF.

This chain uses TRBV7-9 with TRBJ2-7; 8 positions agree with TRBD1. Trimming took 4 bases from V and 2 from J; bases not matched to a gene: 4. CDR3 length: 14 amino acids. The germline gives CDR1 SEHNR, CDR2 FQNEAQ (reference sequence). The CDR3 nucleotides are TGTGCCAGCAGCTCCGGGACAGGCGCCTACGAGCAGTACTTC. As protein: CASSSGTGAYEQYF.

V gene TRBV5-6 combines with J gene TRBJ2-6; D is ambiguous. Trimming left V 0 bases short and J 4 bases short, with 8 bases between. This CDR3 has 15 amino acids. Germline V gene sequence: CDR1 SGHDT, CDR2 YYEEEE. The CDR3 DNA reads TGTGCCAGCAGCTTGGCAGGAAAAGGGGCCAACGTCCTGACTTTC. As protein: CASSLAGKGANVLTF.

V is TRBV5-1 and J is TRBJ2-5, with 10 bases identical to TRBD1. This CDR3 has 15 residues. The trim removed 7 bases at V and 5 bases at J, leaving 11 bases unmatched. CDR1 is SGHRS and CDR2 is YFSETQ in the germline V gene. CDR3 bases: TGCGCCAGCTTTATTGGACAGGGGGGTAAGGAGACCCAGTACTTC. Its translation is CASFIGQGGKETQYF.

The chain joins TRBV7-2 to TRBJ2-1; the match to TRBD1 covers 10 bases. From germline, CDR1 is SGHTA and CDR2 FQGNSA. V was clipped by 5 bases and J by 0 bases; unmatched bases: 4. This CDR3 is built from 16 residues. The DNA for the CDR3 is TGTGCCAGCAGCCCATGGACAGGGGGCTCCTACAATGAGCAGTTCTTC. Residues: CASSPWTGGSYNEQFF.

The J gene is TRBJ2-2, the V gene TRBV4-1; D not resolved. CDR1 is MGHRA, CDR2 YSYEKL, per germline. The CDR3 has 12 amino acids. Trimming removed 6 bases from V and 4 bases from J, with 6 bases in between. The CDR3 loop is CASSPLTGELFF. In DNA, the CDR3 is TGCGCCAGCAGTCCCCTCACCGGGGAGCTGTTTTTT.

The chain recombines TRBV3-1 (or the pseudogene TRBV3-2) with TRBJ2-7, with D possibly TRBD2 on 6 matching bases. Germline V gives CDR1 LGHDT, CDR2 YNNKEL (reference sequence). V was pared by 5 bases and J by 2 bases, with 13 bases between. The CDR3 length is 14 residues. CDR3 nucleotide sequence: TGTGCCAGCAGCTCGGGACTGACTACCTACGAGCAGTACTTC. This encodes CASSSGLTTYEQYF.

This clone was observed once. This rearrangement joins TRBV5-1 to TRBJ2-2, with 8 bases fitting TRBD1. Germline values: CDR1 SGHRS, CDR2 YFSETQ. J lost 3 bases, V lost 0 bases, and 4 bases had no gene match. The CDR3 totals 16 residues. The CDR3 loop reads CASSLGDRGDTGELFF. CDR3 bases: TGCGCCAGCAGCTTGGGAGACAGGGGAGACACCGGGGAGCTGTTTTTT.

This clone was detected a few times. The chain employs TRBV5-4 and TRBJ1-5; 7 bases map to TRBD1. Germline CDR1 reads SGHNT; CDR2 reads YYREEE (reference sequence). Trimming at V came to 4 bases and at J to 4 bases, leaving 11 bases not matched to a gene. The CDR3 is 16 amino acids. The CDR3 sequence is CASSPPPDRENQPQHF. The CDR3 region has the DNA TGTGCCAGCAGCCCGCCACCTGACAGGGAAAATCAGCCCCAGCATTTT.

J is TRBJ2-3 and V is TRBV4-1; 11 nucleotides align to TRBD2. Germline V CDR1 and CDR2: MGHRA, YSYEKL. J gave up 1 base and V 3 bases, and 6 bases lay outside the gene matches. This CDR3 has 17 amino acids. The CDR3 sequence: CASSQDGSGGGTDTQYF. In nucleotides, the CDR3 is TGCGCCAGCAGCCAGGATGGTAGCGGGGGGGGCACAGATACGCAGTATTTT.

This clone occurred a few times. The V call is TRBV6-6, the J call TRBJ2-7, with TRBD2 as a possible D gene (6 bases). This CDR3 is built from 14 residues. The V gene lost 9 bases and the J gene lost 0 bases, with 15 bases spanning the gap. Germline-derived CDR1 and CDR2 are MNHNY and SVGAGI (reference sequence). The CDR3 DNA is TGTGCCAGTCAAGGCGTCGGGAGCTCCTACGAGCAGTACTTC. It translates to CASQGVGSSYEQYF.

This chain joins TRBV6-5 and TRBJ1-2, with D possibly being TRBD1 (5 bases). CDR3 length: 11 residues. The germline V gene has CDR1 MNHEY and CDR2 SVGAGI. Between the trimmed V and J ends, which lost 2 bases and 8 bases, there was a span of 6 bases. The CDR3 loop reads CASSYRGGYTF. CDR3 nucleotide sequence: TGTGCCAGCAGTTACAGGGGAGGCTACACCTTC.

Worth noting for this clone: The junction differs from germline at one of its ends, possibly a read error. The genes are TRBV2 and TRBJ2-2, with 7 positions matching TRBD2. The length of the CDR3 is 16 residues. From germline, CDR1 is SNHLY and CDR2 FYNNEI. The CDR3 here is CASNERAGSITGELFF. Here the CDR3 DNA reads TGTGCCAGCAATGAAAGAGCGGGGTCGATCACCGGGGAGCTGTTTTTT. Using reference TRBV2 and TRBJ2-2 for the parts outside the CDR3, the full variable domain is EPEVTQTPSHQVTQMGQEVILRCVPISNHLYFYWYRQILGQKVEFLVSFYNNEISEKSEIFDDQFSVERPDGSNFTLKIRSTKLEDSAMYFCASNERAGSITGELFFGEGSRLTVL.

This chain uses TRBV5-1 with TRBJ2-7, with 7 positions matching TRBD2. Germline V gives CDR1 SGHRS, CDR2 YFSETQ. V dropped 2 bases and J dropped 4; count of bases not matched to a gene: 9. This CDR3 is built from 15 residues. The CDR3: CASSFNGGEMYEQYF. DNA of the CDR3: TGCGCCAGCAGCTTTAATGGGGGGGAGATGTACGAGCAGTACTTC.

V is TRBV5-1 and J is TRBJ1-3; D is possibly TRBD1 (5 bases). Germline-derived CDR1 and CDR2 are SGHRS and YFSETQ. Trimming removed 6 bases at V and 8 bases at J, with 15 bases between. The length of the CDR3 is 13 residues. CDR3 in DNA: TGCGCCAGCACCCGCGGCCCGGGGGACACCATATATTTT. Its protein product is CASTRGPGDTIYF.

J is TRBJ2-2 and V is TRBV24-1; D remains unclear. Germline CDR1 and CDR2: KGHDR and SFDVKD. Trimming stripped 6 bases from V and 7 bases from J, with 8 bases between. The CDR3 consists of 12 residues. The CDR3 spells CATSHPGGELFF. CDR3 bases: TGTGCCACCAGTCATCCGGGCGGGGAGCTGTTTTTT.

The chain recombines TRBV5-1 with TRBJ1-3, with 8 bases matching TRBD1. The length of the CDR3 is 15 residues. Germline V lookup: CDR1 SGHRS, CDR2 YFSETQ. V was clipped by 7 bases and J by 2 bases; unmatched bases: 8. DNA of the CDR3: TGCGCCAGCGGCTCAGGGGGCTACACTGGAAACACCATATATTTT. Protein sequence: CASGSGGYTGNTIYF.

The chain joins TRBV6-5 to TRBJ1-2, with D possibly being TRBD1 (5 bases). V was trimmed by 2 bases and J by 7 bases, leaving 11 bases between them. The CDR3 consists of 13 residues. In germline, CDR1 is MNHEY, CDR2 SVGAGI. The CDR3 is CASSYLGGSGYTF. The CDR3 nucleotides read TGTGCCAGCAGTTACCTGGGGGGAAGTGGCTACACCTTC.

The rearrangement links TRBV12-3 or TRBV12-4 to TRBJ1-5; D gene uncertain. V was shortened by 1 base and J by 5 bases, with 6 bases between the two germline ends. This CDR3 contains 13 residues. In nucleotides, the CDR3 is TGTGCCAGCAGTTTAGACAGCCATCAGCCCCAGCATTTT. Protein sequence: CASSLDSHQPQHF.

The J gene is TRBJ1-2, the V gene TRBV27; 8 positions agree with TRBD1. V trimming: 8 bases; J trimming: 6 bases; junction bases outside the gene matches: 8. Germline V gives CDR1 MNHEY, CDR2 SMNVEV (reference sequence). The CDR3 covers 13 residues. In DNA, the CDR3 is TGTGCCAGCGCAACCGACAGGGGTAATGGCTACACCTTC. Encoded protein: CASATDRGNGYTF.

The chain recombines TRBV3-1 (or the pseudogene TRBV3-2) with TRBJ2-7, with 8 bases identical to TRBD1. The CDR3 length is 14 residues. Germline assignment: CDR1 LGHDT and CDR2 YNNKEL (reference sequence). The V segment lost 1 base and the J segment 5 bases; nucleotides outside the gene matches: 4. CDR3 region: CASSQAATGDEQYF. The CDR3 DNA reads as TGTGCCAGCAGCCAAGCCGCGACAGGGGACGAGCAGTACTTC.

V is TRBV2 and J is TRBJ2-1; 10 nucleotides agree with TRBD2. In germline, CDR1 is SNHLY, CDR2 FYNNEI. J was trimmed by 7 bases and V by 1 base; bases with no gene match: 4. The CDR3 runs 15 residues. CDR3 sequence: CASSEGAGGYNEQFF. The DNA for the CDR3 is TGTGCCAGCAGTGAAGGAGCGGGAGGGTATAATGAGCAGTTCTTC. The whole variable domain, filled in from reference TRBV2 and TRBJ2-1, reads EPEVTQTPSHQVTQMGQEVILRCVPISNHLYFYWYRQILGQKVEFLVSFYNNEISEKSEIFDDQFSVERPDGSNFTLKIRSTKLEDSAMYFCASSEGAGGYNEQFFGPGTRLTVL.

This clone has a single count. This rearrangement joins TRBV9 to TRBJ2-6; 7 nucleotides match TRBD2. This CDR3 contains 17 residues. In germline, CDR1 is SGDLS, CDR2 YYNGEE. V shed 2 bases and J 1 base; nucleotides not matched to a gene: 6. CDR3 in amino acids: CASSVDISGSGANVLTF. The DNA for the CDR3 is TGTGCCAGCAGCGTGGACATTAGCGGGTCTGGGGCCAACGTCCTGACTTTC.

The chain carries TRBV4-1 and TRBJ1-6, with 11 bases identical to TRBD1. The junction had 4 bases not matched to a gene; V was cut back by 3 bases and J by 9 bases. CDR3 length: 15 amino acids. CDR1 and CDR2 from the germline V gene are MGHRA and YSYEKL. As DNA, the CDR3 is TGCGCCAGCAGCCAGGGACAGGGGGTTAGTTCACCCCTCCACTTT. Translated, it gives CASSQGQGVSSPLHF.

In nucleotides, the CDR3 is TGTGCCAGCAGTCTCGAGCCCAATCAGCCCCAGCATTTT. It encodes CASSLEPNQPQHF. The chain has TRBV6-5 and TRBJ1-5; D ambiguous. This CDR3 has 13 residues. Germline V lookup: CDR1 MNHEY, CDR2 SVGAGI. V dropped 5 bases and J dropped 3 bases, with 8 bases sitting between them.

The DNA of the CDR3 is TGTGCCAGCAGTTACTCGAATCGTGGGAGTGGTGGCTACACCTTC. As protein: CASSYSNRGSGGYTF. The chain recombines TRBV6-5 with TRBJ1-2; the D is unclear. Trimming took 0 bases from V and 7 from J, leaving 15 bases between them. The CDR3 runs to 15 residues. From germline, CDR1 is MNHEY and CDR2 SVGAGI.